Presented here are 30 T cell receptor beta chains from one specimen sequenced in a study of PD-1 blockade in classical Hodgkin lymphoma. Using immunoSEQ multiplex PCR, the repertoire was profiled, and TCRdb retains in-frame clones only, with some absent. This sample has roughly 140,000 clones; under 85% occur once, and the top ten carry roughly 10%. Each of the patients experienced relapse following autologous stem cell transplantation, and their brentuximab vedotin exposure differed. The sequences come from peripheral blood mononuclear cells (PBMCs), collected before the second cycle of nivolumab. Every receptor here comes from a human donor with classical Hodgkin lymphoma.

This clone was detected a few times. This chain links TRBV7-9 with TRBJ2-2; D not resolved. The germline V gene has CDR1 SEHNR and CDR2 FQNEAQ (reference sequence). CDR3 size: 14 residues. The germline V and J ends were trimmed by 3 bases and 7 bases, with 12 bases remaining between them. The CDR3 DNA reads TGTGCCAGCAGCTTGTCCATGAGTATCGGGGAGCTGTTTTTT. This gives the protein CASSLSMSIGELFF.

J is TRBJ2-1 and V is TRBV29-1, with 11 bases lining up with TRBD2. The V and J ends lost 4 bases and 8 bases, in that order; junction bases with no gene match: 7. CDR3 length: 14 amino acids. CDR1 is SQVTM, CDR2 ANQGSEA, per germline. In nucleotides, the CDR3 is TGCAGCGTTGTAGCGGGAGGGCCAGGACATGAGCAGTTCTTC. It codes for CSVVAGGPGHEQFF.

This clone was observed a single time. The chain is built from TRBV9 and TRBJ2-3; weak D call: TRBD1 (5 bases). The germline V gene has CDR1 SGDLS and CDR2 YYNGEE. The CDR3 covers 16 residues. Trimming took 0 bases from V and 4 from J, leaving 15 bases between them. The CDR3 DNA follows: TGTGCCAGCAGCGTAGGGGGATCCAGGGCAGCAGATACGCAGTATTTT. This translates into CASSVGGSRAADTQYF.

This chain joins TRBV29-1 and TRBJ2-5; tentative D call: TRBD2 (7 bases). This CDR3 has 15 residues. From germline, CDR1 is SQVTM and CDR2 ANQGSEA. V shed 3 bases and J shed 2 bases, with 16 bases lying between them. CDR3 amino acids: CSVDLWGGLQETQYF. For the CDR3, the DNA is TGCAGCGTTGATTTATGGGGGGGGCTTCAAGAGACCCAGTACTTC.

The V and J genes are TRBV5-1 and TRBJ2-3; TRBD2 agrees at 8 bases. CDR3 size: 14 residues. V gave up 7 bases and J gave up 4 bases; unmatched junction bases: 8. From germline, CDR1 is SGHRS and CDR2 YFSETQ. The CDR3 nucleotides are TGCGCCAGCGGGCCTAGCGGGTATCCAGATACGCAGTATTTT. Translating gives CASGPSGYPDTQYF.

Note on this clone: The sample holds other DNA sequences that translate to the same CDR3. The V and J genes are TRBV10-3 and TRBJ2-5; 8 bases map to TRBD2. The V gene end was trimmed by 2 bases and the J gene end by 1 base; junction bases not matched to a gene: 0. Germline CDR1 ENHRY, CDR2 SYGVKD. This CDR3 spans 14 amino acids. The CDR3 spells CAISETSGQETQYF. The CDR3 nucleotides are TGTGCCATCAGTGAGACTAGCGGCCAAGAGACCCAGTACTTC.

The CDR3 DNA is TGTGCCAGCACTAGCGGGGGGCCGTACAATGAGCAGTTCTTC. Residues: CASTSGGPYNEQFF. The J gene is TRBJ2-1, the V gene TRBV2, with 11 bases matching TRBD2. CDR1 and CDR2 (germline): SNHLY, FYNNEI. CDR3 size: 14 residues. With V trimmed by 7 bases and J by 4 bases, 3 bases remained unmatched. The full variable domain, completed using reference TRBV2 and TRBJ2-1, is EPEVTQTPSHQVTQMGQEVILRCVPISNHLYFYWYRQILGQKVEFLVSFYNNEISEKSEIFDDQFSVERPDGSNFTLKIRSTKLEDSAMYFCASTSGGPYNEQFFGPGTRLTVL.

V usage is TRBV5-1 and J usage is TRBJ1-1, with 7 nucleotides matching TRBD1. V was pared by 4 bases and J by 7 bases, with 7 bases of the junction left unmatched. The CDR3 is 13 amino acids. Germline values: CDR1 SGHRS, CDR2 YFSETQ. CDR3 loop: CASSQYRGIEAFF. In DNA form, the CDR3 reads TGCGCCAGCAGCCAGTACAGGGGTATTGAAGCTTTCTTT.

Written as DNA, the CDR3 is TGTGCCAGTAGTATGGTGGCGGAGCTCCCCTACGAGCAGTACTTC. Protein: CASSMVAELPYEQYF. This chain connects TRBV19 to TRBJ2-7, with D unclear. The germline gives CDR1 LNHDA, CDR2 SQIVND (reference sequence). V was pared by 3 bases and J by 2 bases, with 14 bases between. The CDR3 sequence is 15 residues long.

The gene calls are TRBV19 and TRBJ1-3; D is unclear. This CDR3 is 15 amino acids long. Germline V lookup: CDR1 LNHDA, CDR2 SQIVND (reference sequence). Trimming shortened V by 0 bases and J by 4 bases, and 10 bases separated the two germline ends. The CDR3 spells CASSIEGLGGNTIYF. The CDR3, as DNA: TGTGCCAGTAGTATAGAAGGCCTAGGAGGAAACACCATATATTTT.

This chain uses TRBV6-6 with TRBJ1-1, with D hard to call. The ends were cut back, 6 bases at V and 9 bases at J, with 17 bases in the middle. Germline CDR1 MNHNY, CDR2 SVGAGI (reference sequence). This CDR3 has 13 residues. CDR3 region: CASRPDGVRKAFF. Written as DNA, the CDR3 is TGTGCCAGCAGACCAGATGGCGTTCGCAAAGCTTTCTTT.

CDR3 DNA sequence: TGTGCTAGTGGTCCTGCCCAACACGGGGGCGGGGAGACCCAGTACTTC. Its translation: CASGPAQHGGGETQYF. The J gene is TRBJ2-5, the V gene TRBV12-5; D possibly matches TRBD1 or TRBD2 (6 bases each). Trimming pared 5 bases from V and 5 bases from J, leaving 21 bases between. Germline CDR1 reads LGHNT; CDR2 reads FRNRAP. The CDR3 has 16 amino acids.

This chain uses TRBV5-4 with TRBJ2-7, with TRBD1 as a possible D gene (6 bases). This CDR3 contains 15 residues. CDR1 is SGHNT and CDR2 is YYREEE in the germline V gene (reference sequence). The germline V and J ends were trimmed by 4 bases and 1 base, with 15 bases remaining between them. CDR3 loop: CASSRIGQFSYEQYF. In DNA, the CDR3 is TGTGCCAGCAGCCGAATTGGACAGTTTTCCTACGAGCAGTACTTC.

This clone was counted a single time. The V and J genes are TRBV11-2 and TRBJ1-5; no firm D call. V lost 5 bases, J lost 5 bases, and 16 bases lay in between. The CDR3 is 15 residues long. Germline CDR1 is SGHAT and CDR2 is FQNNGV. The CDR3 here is CASSPDGTRDQPQHF. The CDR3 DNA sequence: TGTGCCAGCAGCCCGGACGGAACGCGTGATCAGCCCCAGCATTTT.

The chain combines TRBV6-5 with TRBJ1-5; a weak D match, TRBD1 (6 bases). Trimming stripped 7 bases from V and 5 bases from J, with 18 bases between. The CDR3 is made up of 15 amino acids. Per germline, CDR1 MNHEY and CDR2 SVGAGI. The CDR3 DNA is TGTGCCAGCATCTACGGGCCAGGGGCCGATCAGCCCCAGCATTTT. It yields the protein CASIYGPGADQPQHF.

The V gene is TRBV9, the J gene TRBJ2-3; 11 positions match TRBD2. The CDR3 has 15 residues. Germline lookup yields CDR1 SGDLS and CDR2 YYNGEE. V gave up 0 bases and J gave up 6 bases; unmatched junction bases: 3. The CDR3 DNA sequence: TGTGCCAGCAGCGTAGTACTAGCGGGGGCGGATACGCAGTATTTT. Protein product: CASSVVLAGADTQYF.

The CDR3 DNA reads as TGCGCCAGCAGCCAGGGGACAGGGTTTGGGTTAGCCAAAAACATTCAGTACTTC. Translating gives CASSQGTGFGLAKNIQYF. The rearrangement joins TRBV4-3 to TRBJ2-4, with 9 bases fitting TRBD1. This CDR3 is built from 18 residues. V shed 3 bases and J 0 bases; nucleotides not matched to a gene: 9. The germline V gene has CDR1 LGHNA and CDR2 YSLEER.

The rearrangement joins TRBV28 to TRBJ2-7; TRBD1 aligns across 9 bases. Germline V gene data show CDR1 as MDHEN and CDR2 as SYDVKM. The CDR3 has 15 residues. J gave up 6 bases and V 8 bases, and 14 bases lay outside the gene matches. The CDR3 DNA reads TGTGCCAGCGCAAAGCCCGGGACAGGGTTGTTCGAGCAGTACTTC. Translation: CASAKPGTGLFEQYF.

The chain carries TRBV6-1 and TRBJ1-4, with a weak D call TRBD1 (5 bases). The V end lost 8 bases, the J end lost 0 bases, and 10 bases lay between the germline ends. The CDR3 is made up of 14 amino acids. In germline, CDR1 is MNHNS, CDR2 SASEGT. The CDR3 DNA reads TGTGCCAGCTTCCGGGGCACAACTAATGAAAAACTGTTTTTT. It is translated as CASFRGTTNEKLFF.

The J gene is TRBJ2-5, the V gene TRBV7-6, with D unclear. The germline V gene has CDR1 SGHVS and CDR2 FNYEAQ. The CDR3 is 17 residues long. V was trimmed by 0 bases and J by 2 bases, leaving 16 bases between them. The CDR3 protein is CASSLAGIRIAQETQYF. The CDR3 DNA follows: TGTGCCAGCAGCTTAGCGGGGATACGGATAGCTCAAGAGACCCAGTACTTC. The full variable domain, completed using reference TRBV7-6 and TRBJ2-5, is GAGVSQSPRYKVTKRGQDVALRCDPISGHVSLYWYRQALGQGPEFLTYFNYEAQQDKSGLPNDRFSAERPEGSISTLTIQRTEQRDSAMYRCASSLAGIRIAQETQYFGPGTRLLVL.

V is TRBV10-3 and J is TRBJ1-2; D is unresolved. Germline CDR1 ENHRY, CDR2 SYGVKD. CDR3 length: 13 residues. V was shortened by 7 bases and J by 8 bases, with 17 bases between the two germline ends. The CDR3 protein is CAITDQVMGGYTF. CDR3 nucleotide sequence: TGTGCCATCACTGACCAGGTCATGGGGGGCTACACCTTC.

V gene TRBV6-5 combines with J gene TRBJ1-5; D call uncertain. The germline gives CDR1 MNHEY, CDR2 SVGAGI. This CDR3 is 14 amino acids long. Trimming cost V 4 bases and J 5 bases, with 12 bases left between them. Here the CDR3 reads CASSSRYLYQPQHF. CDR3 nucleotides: TGTGCCAGCAGTTCGCGGTATCTCTATCAGCCCCAGCATTTT.

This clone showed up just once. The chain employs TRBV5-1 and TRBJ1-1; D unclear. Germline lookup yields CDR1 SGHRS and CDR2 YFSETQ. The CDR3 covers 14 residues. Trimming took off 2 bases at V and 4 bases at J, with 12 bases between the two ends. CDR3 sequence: CASSFNRGATEAFF. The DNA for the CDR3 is TGCGCCAGCAGCTTTAATCGGGGTGCCACTGAAGCTTTCTTT.

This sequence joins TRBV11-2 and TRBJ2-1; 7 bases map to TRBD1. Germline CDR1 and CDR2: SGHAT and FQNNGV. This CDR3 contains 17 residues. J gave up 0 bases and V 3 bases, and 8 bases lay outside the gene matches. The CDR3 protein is CASSFRQGVGSYNEQFF. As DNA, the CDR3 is TGTGCCAGCAGCTTCCGACAGGGCGTAGGCTCCTACAATGAGCAGTTCTTC.

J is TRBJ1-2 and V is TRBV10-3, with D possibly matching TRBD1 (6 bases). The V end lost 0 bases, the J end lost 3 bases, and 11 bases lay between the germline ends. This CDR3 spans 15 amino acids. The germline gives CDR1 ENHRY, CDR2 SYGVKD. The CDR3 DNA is TGTGCCATCAGTGAGTCGGAGGCAGGGGACTATGGCTACACCTTC. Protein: CAISESEAGDYGYTF.

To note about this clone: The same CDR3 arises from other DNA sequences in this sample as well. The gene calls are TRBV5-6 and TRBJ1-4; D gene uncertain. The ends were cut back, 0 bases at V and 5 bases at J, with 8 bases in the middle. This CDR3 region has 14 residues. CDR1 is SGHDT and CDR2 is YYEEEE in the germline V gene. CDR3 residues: CASSLGQPNEKLFF. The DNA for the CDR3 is TGTGCCAGCAGCTTGGGCCAGCCGAATGAAAAACTGTTTTTT.

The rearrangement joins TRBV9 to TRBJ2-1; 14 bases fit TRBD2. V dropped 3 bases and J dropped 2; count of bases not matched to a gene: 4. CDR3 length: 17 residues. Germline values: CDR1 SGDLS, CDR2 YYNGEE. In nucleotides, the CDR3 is TGTGCCAGCAGCGCCGGACTAGCGGGGGGCGCCTACAATGAGCAGTTCTTC. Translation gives CASSAGLAGGAYNEQFF.

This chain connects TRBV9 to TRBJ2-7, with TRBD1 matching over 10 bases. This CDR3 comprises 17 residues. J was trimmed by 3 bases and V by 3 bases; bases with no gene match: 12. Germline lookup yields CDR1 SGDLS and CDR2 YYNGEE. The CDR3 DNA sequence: TGTGCCAGCAGCGACCCGACAGGGGGCGGCATTCACTACGAGCAGTACTTC. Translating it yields CASSDPTGGGIHYEQYF. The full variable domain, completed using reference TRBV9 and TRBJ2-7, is DSGVTQTPKHLITATGQRVTLRCSPRSGDLSVYWYQQSLDQGLQFLIQYYNGEERAKGNILERFSAQQFPDLHSELNLSSLELGDSALYFCASSDPTGGGIHYEQYFGPGTRLTVT.

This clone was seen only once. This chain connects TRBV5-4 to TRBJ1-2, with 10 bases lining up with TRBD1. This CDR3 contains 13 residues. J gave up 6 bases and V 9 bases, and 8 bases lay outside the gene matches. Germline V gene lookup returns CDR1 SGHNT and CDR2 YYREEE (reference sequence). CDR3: CATPTGGEDGYTF. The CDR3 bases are TGTGCCACCCCGACAGGGGGCGAAGATGGCTACACCTTC.

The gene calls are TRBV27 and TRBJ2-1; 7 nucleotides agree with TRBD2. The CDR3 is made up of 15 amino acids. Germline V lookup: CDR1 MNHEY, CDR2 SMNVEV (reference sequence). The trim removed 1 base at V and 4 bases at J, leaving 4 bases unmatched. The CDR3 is CASSLFLAEYNEQFF. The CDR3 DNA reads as TGTGCCAGCAGTTTATTCCTAGCGGAGTACAATGAGCAGTTCTTC.